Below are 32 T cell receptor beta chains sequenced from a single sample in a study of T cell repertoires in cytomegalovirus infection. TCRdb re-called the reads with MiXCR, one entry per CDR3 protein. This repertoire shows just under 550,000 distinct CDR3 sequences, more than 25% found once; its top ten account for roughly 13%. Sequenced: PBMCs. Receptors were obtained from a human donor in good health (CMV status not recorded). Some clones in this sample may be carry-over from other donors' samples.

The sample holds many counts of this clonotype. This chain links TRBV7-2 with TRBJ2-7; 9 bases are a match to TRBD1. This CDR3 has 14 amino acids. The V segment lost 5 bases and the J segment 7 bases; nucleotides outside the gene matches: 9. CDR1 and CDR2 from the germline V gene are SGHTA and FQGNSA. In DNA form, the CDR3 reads TGTGCCAGCAGCCGTCCCGGGACAGGGTTTGAGCAGTACTTC. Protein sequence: CASSRPGTGFEQYF. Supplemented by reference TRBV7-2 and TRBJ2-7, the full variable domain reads GAGVSQSPSNKVTEKGKDVELRCDPISGHTALYWYRQSLGQGLEFLIYFQGNSAPDKSGLPSDRFSAERTGGSVSTLTIQRTQQEDSAVYLCASSRPGTGFEQYFGPGTRLTVT.

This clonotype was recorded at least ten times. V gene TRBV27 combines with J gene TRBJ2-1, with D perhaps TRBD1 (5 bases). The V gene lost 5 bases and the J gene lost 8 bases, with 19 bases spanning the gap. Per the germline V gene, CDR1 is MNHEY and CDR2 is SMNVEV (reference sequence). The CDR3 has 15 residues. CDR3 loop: CASSAKGPHRDEQFF. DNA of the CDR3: TGTGCCAGCAGTGCCAAGGGGCCCCATCGGGATGAGCAGTTCTTC.

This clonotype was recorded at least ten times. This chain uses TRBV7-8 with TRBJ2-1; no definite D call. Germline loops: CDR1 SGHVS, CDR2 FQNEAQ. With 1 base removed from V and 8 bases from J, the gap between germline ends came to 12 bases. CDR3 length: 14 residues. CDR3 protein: CASSLGPASDEQFF. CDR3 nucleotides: TGTGCCAGCAGCTTAGGCCCGGCTAGTGATGAGCAGTTCTTC.

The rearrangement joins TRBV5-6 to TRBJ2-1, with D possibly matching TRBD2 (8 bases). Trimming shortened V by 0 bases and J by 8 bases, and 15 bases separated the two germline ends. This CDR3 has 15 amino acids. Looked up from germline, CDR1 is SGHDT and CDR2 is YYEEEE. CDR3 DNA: TGTGCCAGCAGCTTGGCCGGGGGGGGACAGTATGAGCAGTTCTTC. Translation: CASSLAGGGQYEQFF.

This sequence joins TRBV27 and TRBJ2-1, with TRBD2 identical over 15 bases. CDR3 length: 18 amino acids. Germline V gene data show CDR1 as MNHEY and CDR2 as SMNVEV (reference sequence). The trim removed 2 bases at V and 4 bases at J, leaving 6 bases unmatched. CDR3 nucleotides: TGTGCCAGCAGTTTAGCGGGACTAGCGGGAGGATATTACAATGAGCAGTTCTTC. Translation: CASSLAGLAGGYYNEQFF.

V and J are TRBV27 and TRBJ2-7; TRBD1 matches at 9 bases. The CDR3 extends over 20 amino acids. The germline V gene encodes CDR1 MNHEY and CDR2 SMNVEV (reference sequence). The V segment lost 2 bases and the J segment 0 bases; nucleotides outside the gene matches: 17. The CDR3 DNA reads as TGTGCCAGCAGTTTAACGAGTCCCGGGACAGGGAACCCCCTCTCCTACGAGCAGTACTTC. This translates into CASSLTSPGTGNPLSYEQYF.

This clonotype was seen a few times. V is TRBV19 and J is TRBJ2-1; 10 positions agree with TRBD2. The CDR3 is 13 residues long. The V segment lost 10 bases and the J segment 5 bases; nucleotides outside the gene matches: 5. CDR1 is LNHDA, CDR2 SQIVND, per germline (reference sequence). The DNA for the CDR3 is TGTGCCACAGGACTAGCGGCCAACAATGAGCAGTTCTTC. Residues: CATGLAANNEQFF. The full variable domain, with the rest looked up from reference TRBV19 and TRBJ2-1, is DGGITQSPKYLFRKEGQNVTLSCEQNLNHDAMYWYRQDPGQGLRLIYYSQIVNDFQKGDIAEGYSVSREKKESFPLTVTSAQKNPTAFYLCATGLAANNEQFFGPGTRLTVL.

As DNA, the CDR3 is TGTGCCAGCGCCCTCGTACCTAGCACCACAGATACGCAGTATTTT. As protein: CASALVPSTTDTQYF. J is TRBJ2-3 and V is TRBV3-1; TRBD2 is a possible D gene (5 bases). Deletions cut 8 bases from V and 2 bases from J, with 17 bases between. Germline CDR1 and CDR2: LGHDT and YNNKEL (reference sequence). CDR3 length: 15 residues.

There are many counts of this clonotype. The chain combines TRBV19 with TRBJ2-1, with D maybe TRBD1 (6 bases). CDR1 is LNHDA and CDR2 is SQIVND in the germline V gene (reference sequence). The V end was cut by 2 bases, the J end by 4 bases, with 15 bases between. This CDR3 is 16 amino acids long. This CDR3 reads CASSIPGQSYYNEQFF. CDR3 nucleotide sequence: TGTGCCAGTAGTATACCGGGACAAAGTTATTACAATGAGCAGTTCTTC.

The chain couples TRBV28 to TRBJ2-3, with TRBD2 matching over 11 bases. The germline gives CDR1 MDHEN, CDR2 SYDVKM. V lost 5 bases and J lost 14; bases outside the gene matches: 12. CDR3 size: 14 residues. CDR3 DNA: TGTGCCAGCAGTGCCGGGACTAGCGGAATATCCCGGTATTTT. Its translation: CASSAGTSGISRYF.

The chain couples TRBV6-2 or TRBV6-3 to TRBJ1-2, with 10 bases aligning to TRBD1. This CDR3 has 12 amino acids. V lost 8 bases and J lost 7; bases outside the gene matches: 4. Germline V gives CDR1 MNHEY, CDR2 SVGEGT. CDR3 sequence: CASPGQGFGYTF. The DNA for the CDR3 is TGTGCCAGCCCGGGACAGGGGTTTGGCTACACCTTC.

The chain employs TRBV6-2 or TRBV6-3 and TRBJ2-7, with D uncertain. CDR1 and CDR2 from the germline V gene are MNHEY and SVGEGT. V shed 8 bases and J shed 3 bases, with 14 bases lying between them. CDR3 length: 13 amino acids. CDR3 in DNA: TGTGCCAGCGGATTCTTAGCAAGCTACGAGCAGTACTTC. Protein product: CASGFLASYEQYF.

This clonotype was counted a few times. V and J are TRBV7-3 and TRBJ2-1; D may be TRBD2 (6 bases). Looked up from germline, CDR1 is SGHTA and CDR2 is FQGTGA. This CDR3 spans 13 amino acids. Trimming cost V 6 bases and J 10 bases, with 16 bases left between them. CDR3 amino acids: CASRATGLTEQFF. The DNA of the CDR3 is TGTGCCAGCAGGGCGACGGGACTTACCGAGCAGTTCTTC.

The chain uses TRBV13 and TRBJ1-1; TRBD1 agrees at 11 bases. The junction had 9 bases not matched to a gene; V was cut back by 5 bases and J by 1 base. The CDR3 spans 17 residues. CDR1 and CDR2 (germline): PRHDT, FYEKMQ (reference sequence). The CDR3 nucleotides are TGTGCCAGCAGCCCTGGACAGGGGGCCCCACCGAACACTGAAGCTTTCTTT. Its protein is CASSPGQGAPPNTEAFF.

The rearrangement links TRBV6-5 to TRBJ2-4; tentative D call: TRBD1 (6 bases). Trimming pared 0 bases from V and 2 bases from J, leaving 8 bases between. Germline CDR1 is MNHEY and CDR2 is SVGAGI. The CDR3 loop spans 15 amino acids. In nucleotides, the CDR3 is TGTGCCAGCAGTTACTCGACAGGTTCCAAAAACATTCAGTACTTC. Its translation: CASSYSTGSKNIQYF.

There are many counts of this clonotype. The CDR3 coding sequence is TGTGCCAGCAGTTACCCCAGGGCGGGAGGCCGCCTAGAGCAGTTCTTC. It codes for CASSYPRAGGRLEQFF. The genes are TRBV6-2 or TRBV6-3 and TRBJ2-1; TRBD2 agrees at 8 bases. J lost 10 bases, V lost 2 bases, and 13 bases had no gene match. Per the germline V gene, CDR1 is MNHEY and CDR2 is SVGEGT. The CDR3 runs 16 residues.

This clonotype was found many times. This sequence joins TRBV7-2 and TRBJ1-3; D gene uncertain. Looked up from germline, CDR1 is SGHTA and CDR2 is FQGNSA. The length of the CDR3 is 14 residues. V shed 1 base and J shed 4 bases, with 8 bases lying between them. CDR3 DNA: TGTGCCAGCAGCTTAGTTATGCCAGGAAACACCATATATTTT. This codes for CASSLVMPGNTIYF.

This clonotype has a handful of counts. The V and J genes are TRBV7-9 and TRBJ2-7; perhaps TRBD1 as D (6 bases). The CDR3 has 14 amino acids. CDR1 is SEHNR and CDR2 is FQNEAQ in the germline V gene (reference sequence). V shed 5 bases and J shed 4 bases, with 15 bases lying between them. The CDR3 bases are TGTGCCAGCAGCCCACAGGGTATGATGTACGAGCAGTACTTC. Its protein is CASSPQGMMYEQYF.

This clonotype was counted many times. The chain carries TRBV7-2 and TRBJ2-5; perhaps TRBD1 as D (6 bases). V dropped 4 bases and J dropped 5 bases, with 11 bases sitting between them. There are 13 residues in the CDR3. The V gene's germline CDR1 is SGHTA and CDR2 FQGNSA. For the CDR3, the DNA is TGTGCCAGCAGCTACGGACAGATGGAGACCCAGTACTTC. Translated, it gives CASSYGQMETQYF.

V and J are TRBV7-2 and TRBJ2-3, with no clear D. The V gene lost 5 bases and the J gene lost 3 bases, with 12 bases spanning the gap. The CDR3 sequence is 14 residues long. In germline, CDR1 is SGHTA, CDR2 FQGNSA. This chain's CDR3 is CASSLQHSTDTQYF. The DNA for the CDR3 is TGTGCCAGCAGCCTACAACATAGTACAGATACGCAGTATTTT.

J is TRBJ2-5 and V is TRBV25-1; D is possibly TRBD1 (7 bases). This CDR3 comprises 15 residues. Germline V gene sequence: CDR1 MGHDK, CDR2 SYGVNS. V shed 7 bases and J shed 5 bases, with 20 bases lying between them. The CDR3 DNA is TGTGCCAGCACGGAGGGGGCTAGCTCCTGCGAGACCCAGTACTTC. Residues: CASTEGASSCETQYF.

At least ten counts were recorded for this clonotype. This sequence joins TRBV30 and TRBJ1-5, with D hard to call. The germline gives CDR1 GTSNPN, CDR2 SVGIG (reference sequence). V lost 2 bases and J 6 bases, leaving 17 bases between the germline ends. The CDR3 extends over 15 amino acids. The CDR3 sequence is CAWSNGPRKGQPQHF. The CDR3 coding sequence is TGTGCCTGGAGTAATGGGCCCCGAAAAGGTCAGCCCCAGCATTTT.

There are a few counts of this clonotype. The CDR3 coding sequence is TGTGCCAGCAGCTTGGAGAGGACTAGCGGGAGCTCCTACGAGCAGTACTTC. Protein: CASSLERTSGSSYEQYF. The chain employs TRBV5-6 and TRBJ2-7, with TRBD2 matching 13 bases. The CDR3 has 17 amino acids. CDR1 is SGHDT, CDR2 YYEEEE, per germline. The junction had 3 bases not matched to a gene; V was cut back by 0 bases and J by 0 bases.

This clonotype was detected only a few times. The CDR3 bases are TGTGCCAGCAGCGTCAAGACGGGACAAACTGAAGCTTTCTTT. Protein product: CASSVKTGQTEAFF. The chain combines TRBV27 with TRBJ1-1, with D possibly being TRBD1 (6 bases). Germline CDR1 MNHEY, CDR2 SMNVEV (reference sequence). CDR3 length: 14 amino acids. V was shortened by 6 bases and J by 5 bases, with 16 bases between the two germline ends.

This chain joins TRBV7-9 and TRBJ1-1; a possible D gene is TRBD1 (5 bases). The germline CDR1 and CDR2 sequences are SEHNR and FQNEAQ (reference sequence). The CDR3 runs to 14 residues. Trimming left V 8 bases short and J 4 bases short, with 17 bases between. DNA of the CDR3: TGTGCCAGCGGGGGGGAGACGGTCACCACTGAAGCTTTCTTT. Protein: CASGGETVTTEAFF.

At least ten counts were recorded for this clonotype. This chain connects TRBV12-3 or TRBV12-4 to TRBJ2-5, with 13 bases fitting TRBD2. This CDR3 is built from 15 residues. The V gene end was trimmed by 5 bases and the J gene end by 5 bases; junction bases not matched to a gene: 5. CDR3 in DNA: TGTGCCAGCAGTCGGACTAGCGGGAGTCAGGAGACCCAGTACTTC. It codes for CASSRTSGSQETQYF.

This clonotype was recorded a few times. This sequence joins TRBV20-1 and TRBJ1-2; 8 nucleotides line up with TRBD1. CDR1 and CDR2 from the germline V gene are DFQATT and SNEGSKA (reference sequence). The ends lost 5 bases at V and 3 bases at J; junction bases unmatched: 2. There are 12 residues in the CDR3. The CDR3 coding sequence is TGCAGTGCTCAGGACAGGGACTATGGCTACACCTTC. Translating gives CSAQDRDYGYTF.

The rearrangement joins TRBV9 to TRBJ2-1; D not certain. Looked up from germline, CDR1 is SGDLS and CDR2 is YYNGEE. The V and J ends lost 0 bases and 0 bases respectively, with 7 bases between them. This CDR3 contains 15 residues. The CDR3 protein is CASSVEADSYNEQFF. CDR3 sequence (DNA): TGTGCCAGCAGCGTAGAGGCCGACTCCTACAATGAGCAGTTCTTC.

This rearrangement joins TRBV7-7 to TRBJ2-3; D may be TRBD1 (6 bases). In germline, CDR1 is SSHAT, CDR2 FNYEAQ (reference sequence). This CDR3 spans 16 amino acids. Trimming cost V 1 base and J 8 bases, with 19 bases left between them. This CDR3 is CASSLERSGPRGTQYF. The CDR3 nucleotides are TGTGCCAGCAGCTTAGAAAGAAGCGGCCCCAGGGGTACGCAGTATTTT. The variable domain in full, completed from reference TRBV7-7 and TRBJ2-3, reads GAGVSQSPRYKVTKRGQDVTLRCDPISSHATLYWYQQALGQGPEFLTYFNYEAQPDKSGLPSDRFSAERPEGSISTLTIQRTEQRDSAMYRCASSLERSGPRGTQYFGPGTRLTVL.

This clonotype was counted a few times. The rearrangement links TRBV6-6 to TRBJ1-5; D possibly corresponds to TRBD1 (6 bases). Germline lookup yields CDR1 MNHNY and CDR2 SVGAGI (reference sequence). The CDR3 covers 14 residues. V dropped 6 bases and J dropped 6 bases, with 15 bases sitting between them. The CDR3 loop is CASRSQGESQPQHF. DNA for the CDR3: TGTGCCAGCAGGTCACAGGGTGAATCTCAGCCCCAGCATTTT.

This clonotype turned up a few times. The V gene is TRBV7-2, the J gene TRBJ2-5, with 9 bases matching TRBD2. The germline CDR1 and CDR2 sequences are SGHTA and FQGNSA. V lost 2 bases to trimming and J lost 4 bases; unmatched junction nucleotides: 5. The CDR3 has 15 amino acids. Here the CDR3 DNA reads TGTGCCAGCAGCTTAAAGGCGGGAGGGCGAGAGACCCAGTACTTC. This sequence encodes CASSLKAGGRETQYF.

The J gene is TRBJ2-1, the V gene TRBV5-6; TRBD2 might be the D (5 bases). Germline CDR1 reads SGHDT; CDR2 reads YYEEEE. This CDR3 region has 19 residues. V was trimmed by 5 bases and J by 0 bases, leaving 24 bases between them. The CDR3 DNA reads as TGTGCCAGCAGAGGCCCGGGGAGCGGCGAAAAGAGCTCCTACAATGAGCAGTTCTTC. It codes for CASRGPGSGEKSSYNEQFF.